Sequencing of this TCR beta chain was carried out in a study of cytomegalovirus exposure and HLA in healthy donors. Points from the study as a whole: Researchers left out some V segments, among them TRBV6-2 and TRBV6-3, as indistinguishable. In a later analysis, compared with equally common non-associated chains, HLA-associated beta chains were more expanded. Several top significant clusters appeared, in a later analysis, to be linked to common viral pathogens. It has been reported that TCR beta sequences accurately predicted the HLA-A and HLA-B alleles of most subjects.

This CDR3 is built from 11 residues. V gave up 8 bases and J gave up 10 bases; unmatched junction bases: 3. Germline assignment: CDR1 MDHEN and CDR2 SYDVKM. With regard to this clone: Its target is unknown.

The study ran its PCR with 60 Vbeta and 13 Jbeta primers. TCRdb's table, derived via immunoSEQ multiplex PCR, lists solely in-frame clones and lacks some. The table includes fewer than 200,000 clones, 65% to 85% detected once. This TCR derives from a woman in her fifties or sixties in good health and CMV-seropositive. Sequencing was carried out using PBMCs. This chain joins TRBV28 and TRBJ1-4; the match to TRBD1 covers 8 bases. Written as DNA, the CDR3 is TGTGCCAGCCGAGGACAGGGAAAACTGTTTTTT. This encodes CASRGQGKLFF.